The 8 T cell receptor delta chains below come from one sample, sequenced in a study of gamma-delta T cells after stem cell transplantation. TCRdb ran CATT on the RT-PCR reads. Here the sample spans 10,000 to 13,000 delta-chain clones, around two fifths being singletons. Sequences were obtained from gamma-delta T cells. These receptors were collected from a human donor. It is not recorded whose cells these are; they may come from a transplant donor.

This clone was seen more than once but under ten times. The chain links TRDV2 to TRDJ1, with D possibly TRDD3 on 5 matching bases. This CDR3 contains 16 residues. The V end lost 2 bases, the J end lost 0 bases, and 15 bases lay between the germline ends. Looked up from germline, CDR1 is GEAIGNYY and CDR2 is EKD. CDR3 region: CACDRLAGIYTDKLIF. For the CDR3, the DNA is TGTGCCTGTGACAGACTCGCTGGGATCTACACCGATAAACTCATCTTT.

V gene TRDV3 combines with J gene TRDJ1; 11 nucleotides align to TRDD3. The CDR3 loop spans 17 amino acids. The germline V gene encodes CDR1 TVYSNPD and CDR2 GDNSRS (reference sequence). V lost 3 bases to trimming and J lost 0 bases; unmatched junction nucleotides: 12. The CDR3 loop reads CAFPYWGIRGYTDKLIF. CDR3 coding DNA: TGTGCCTTCCCGTATTGGGGGATACGCGGGTACACCGATAAACTCATCTTT.

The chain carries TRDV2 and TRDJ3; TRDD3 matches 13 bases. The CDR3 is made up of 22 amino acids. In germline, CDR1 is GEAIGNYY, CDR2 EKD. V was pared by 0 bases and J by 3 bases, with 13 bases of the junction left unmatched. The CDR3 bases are TGTGCCTGTGACACCGTGTACTGGGGGATACGCTACCCGAACTGGGACACCCGACAGATGTTTTTC. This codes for CACDTVYWGIRYPNWDTRQMFF.

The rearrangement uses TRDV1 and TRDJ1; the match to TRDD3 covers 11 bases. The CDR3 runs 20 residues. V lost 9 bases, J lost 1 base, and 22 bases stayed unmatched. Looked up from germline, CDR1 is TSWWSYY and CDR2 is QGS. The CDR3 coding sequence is TGTGCTCTGTGGGGCGTCAGGAGCCTACTGGGGGATAAAGGCACCGATAAACTCATCTTT. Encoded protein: CALWGVRSLLGDKGTDKLIF.

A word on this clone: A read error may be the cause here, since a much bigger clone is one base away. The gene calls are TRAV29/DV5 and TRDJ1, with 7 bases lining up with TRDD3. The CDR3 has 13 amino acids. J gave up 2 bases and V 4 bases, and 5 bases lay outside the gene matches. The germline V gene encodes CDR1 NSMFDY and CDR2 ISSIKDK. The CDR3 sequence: CAAGALGTDKLIF. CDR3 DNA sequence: TGTGCAGCAGGAGCACTGGGGACCGATAAACTCATCTTT.

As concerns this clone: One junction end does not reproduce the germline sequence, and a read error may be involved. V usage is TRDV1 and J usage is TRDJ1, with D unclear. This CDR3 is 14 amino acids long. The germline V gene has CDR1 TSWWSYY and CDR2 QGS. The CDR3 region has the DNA TGTGCTCTTGGGGAACGATCCATATTCGATCAACTCATCTTT. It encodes CALGERSIFDQLIF.

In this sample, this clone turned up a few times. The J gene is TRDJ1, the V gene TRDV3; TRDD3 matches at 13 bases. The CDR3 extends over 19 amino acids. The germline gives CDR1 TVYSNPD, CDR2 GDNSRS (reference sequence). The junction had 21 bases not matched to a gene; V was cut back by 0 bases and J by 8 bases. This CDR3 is CAFRPPTDWYWGIRPKLIF. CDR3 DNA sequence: TGTGCCTTTAGGCCCCCCACTGATTGGTACTGGGGGATACGACCGAAACTCATCTTT.

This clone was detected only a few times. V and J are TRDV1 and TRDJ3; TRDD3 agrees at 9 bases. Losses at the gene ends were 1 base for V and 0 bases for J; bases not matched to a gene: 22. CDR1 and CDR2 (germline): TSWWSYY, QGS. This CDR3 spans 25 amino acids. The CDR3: CALGERCSVLLLGDSRSWDTRQMFF. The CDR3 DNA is TGTGCTCTTGGGGAACGATGTTCCGTCCTCCTACTGGGGGACTCGCGCTCCTGGGACACCCGACAGATGTTTTTC.